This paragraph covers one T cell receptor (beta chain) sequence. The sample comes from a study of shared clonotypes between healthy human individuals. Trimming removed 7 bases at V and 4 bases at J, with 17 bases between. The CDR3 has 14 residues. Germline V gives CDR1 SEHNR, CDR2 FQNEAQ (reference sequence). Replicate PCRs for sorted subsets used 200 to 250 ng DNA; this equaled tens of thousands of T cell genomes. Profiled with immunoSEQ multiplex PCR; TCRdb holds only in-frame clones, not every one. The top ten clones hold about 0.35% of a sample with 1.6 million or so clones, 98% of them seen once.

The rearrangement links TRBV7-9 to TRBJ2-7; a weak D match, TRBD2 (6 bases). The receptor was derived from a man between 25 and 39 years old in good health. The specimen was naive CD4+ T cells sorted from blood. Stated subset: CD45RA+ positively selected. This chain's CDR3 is CASTSTGVRYEQYF. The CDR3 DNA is TGTGCCAGCACTTCGACGGGAGTACGATACGAGCAGTACTTC. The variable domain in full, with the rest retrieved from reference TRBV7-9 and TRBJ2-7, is DTGVSQNPRHKITKRGQNVTFRCDPISEHNRLYWYRQTLGQGPEFLTYFQNEAQLEKSRLLSDRFSAERPKGSFSTLEIQRTEQGDSAMYLCASTSTGVRYEQYFGPGTRLTVT.